Following are 20 T cell receptor beta chains from one sample sequenced in a study of vaccination and CD4 T cells after COVID-19. Sequenced with the Oncomine TCR Beta short-read assay was DNA taken from cultured CD4+ T cells. TCRdb re-derived calls from the PCR reads in MiXCR, one entry per CDR3 protein. The profile shows 8,000 to 9,000 distinct CDR3 sequences, less than 70% of them singletons. These receptors have no identified antigens. Treatment: 10-day PBMC culture with coronavirus spike peptide pools or control peptides (ViraFEST assay). The sequenced material came from CD4+ T cells from blood, cultured in vitro. Every receptor here comes from a human donor who had recovered from COVID-19.

The genes are TRBV6-1 and TRBJ2-5; D remains unclear. With 4 bases removed from V and 1 base from J, the gap between germline ends came to 7 bases. Germline V gene sequence: CDR1 MNHNS, CDR2 SASEGT. The CDR3 length is 13 residues. The CDR3 here is CASSAHLQETQYF. The CDR3 DNA sequence: TGTGCCAGCAGTGCACACCTCCAAGAGACCCAGTACTTC.

The rearrangement uses TRBV7-9 and TRBJ2-7, with 8 bases that match TRBD1. V lost 5 bases, J lost 7 bases, and 10 bases stayed unmatched. Germline lookup yields CDR1 SEHNR and CDR2 FQNEAQ (reference sequence). The CDR3 totals 14 residues. In DNA form, the CDR3 reads TGTGCCAGCAGCACGGACAGGGCCCTACGAGAGCAGTACTTC. Translated: CASSTDRALREQYF.

The chain recombines TRBV7-2 with TRBJ2-7, with TRBD1 matching 12 bases. The ends lost 5 bases at V and 13 bases at J; junction bases unmatched: 3. CDR3 length: 11 residues. CDR1 SGHTA and CDR2 FQGNSA come from the germline V gene. As DNA, the CDR3 is TGTGCCAGCAGCAAGGGACAGGGGGCCTACTTC. This codes for CASSKGQGAYF.

In this sample, this clonotype turned up a few times. This chain uses TRBV20-1 with TRBJ2-7; TRBD2 matches 11 bases. V lost 3 bases, J lost 2 bases, and 6 bases stayed unmatched. The CDR3 runs 15 residues. In germline, CDR1 is DFQATT, CDR2 SNEGSKA (reference sequence). Here the CDR3 reads CSASPSGRPPYEQYF. The CDR3 DNA sequence: TGCAGTGCTAGCCCTAGCGGGAGGCCCCCCTACGAGCAGTACTTC.

V gene TRBV20-1 combines with J gene TRBJ1-2, with 8 bases matching TRBD1. J gave up 10 bases and V 3 bases, and 13 bases lay outside the gene matches. CDR1 DFQATT and CDR2 SNEGSKA come from the germline V gene (reference sequence). This CDR3 region has 14 residues. The chain's CDR3 is CSASLRTGSLLYTF. The DNA of the CDR3 is TGCAGTGCTAGTCTGCGGACAGGGAGTCTCCTCTACACCTTC.

This clonotype came up a few times. V gene TRBV6-1 combines with J gene TRBJ2-5; D is unclear. The V end lost 6 bases, the J end lost 5 bases, and 13 bases lay between the germline ends. The germline CDR1 and CDR2 sequences are MNHNS and SASEGT. The CDR3 runs 13 residues. Here the CDR3 DNA reads TGTGCCAGCAGCGCCCCTGGATTGGAGACCCAGTACTTC. Translation: CASSAPGLETQYF.

The chain has TRBV15 and TRBJ2-3; D is undetermined. The V end was cut by 3 bases, the J end by 6 bases, with 7 bases between. In germline, CDR1 is LNHNV, CDR2 YYDKDF (reference sequence). The CDR3 spans 12 residues. For the CDR3, the DNA is TGTGCCACCAGCAGGTACTCCGATACGCAGTATTTT. It is translated as CATSRYSDTQYF.

CDR3 DNA: TGTGCCAGCAGGGACATGGTCCACGAGCAGTACTTC. It specifies CASRDMVHEQYF. The chain is built from TRBV27 and TRBJ2-7; TRBD1 might be the D (5 bases). CDR1 and CDR2 from the germline V gene are MNHEY and SMNVEV (reference sequence). CDR3 size: 12 residues. V shed 6 bases and J shed 5 bases, with 11 bases lying between them.

The chain carries TRBV5-4 and TRBJ2-7, with D unresolved. From germline, CDR1 is SGHNT and CDR2 YYREEE (reference sequence). The CDR3 spans 14 residues. Between the trimmed V and J ends, which lost 2 bases and 0 bases, there was a span of 9 bases. CDR3 region: CASSFRLSSYEQYF. In DNA form, the CDR3 reads TGTGCCAGCAGCTTTCGACTCAGCTCCTACGAGCAGTACTTC. The whole variable domain, remainder taken from reference TRBV5-4 and TRBJ2-7, is ETGVTQSPTHLIKTRGQQVTLRCSSQSGHNTVSWYQQALGQGPQFIFQYYREEENGRGNFPPRFSGLQFPNYSSELNVNALELDDSALYLCASSFRLSSYEQYFGPGTRLTVT.

This clonotype was detected only a few times. This sequence joins TRBV15 and TRBJ1-5; D perhaps matches TRBD1 (6 bases). The CDR3 totals 15 residues. Looked up from germline, CDR1 is LNHNV and CDR2 is YYDKDF (reference sequence). V lost 3 bases and J lost 6, with 15 bases in between. The CDR3, as DNA: TGTGCCACCAGCAGCAGAGGGGGGGTTCCTCAGCCCCAGCATTTT. This codes for CATSSRGGVPQPQHF.

The chain is built from TRBV5-5 and TRBJ2-7, with D unresolved. The CDR3 runs 12 residues. CDR1 and CDR2 (germline): SGHKS, YYEKEE (reference sequence). Trimming shortened V by 3 bases and J by 2 bases, and 6 bases separated the two germline ends. The CDR3 loop is CASSYGPYEQYF. CDR3 coding DNA: TGTGCCAGCAGCTATGGGCCCTACGAGCAGTACTTC.

The gene calls are TRBV5-6 and TRBJ1-6, with no clear D. The length of the CDR3 is 13 residues. The V gene lost 0 bases and the J gene lost 9 bases, with 7 bases spanning the gap. Germline V gene sequence: CDR1 SGHDT, CDR2 YYEEEE. CDR3 bases: TGTGCCAGCAGCTTGGTGTCAGCTTCACCCCTCCACTTT. It is translated as CASSLVSASPLHF.

This clonotype was observed once. The chain recombines TRBV9 with TRBJ2-5; perhaps D is TRBD1 or TRBD2 (6 bases each). Germline lookup yields CDR1 SGDLS and CDR2 YYNGEE. The CDR3 has 15 residues. With 0 bases removed from V and 5 bases from J, the gap between germline ends came to 14 bases. The CDR3 is CASSVAGGLVETQYF. The CDR3 region has the DNA TGTGCCAGCAGCGTAGCTGGGGGGCTGGTGGAGACCCAGTACTTC. Complete variable domain (other parts from reference TRBV9 and TRBJ2-5): DSGVTQTPKHLITATGQRVTLRCSPRSGDLSVYWYQQSLDQGLQFLIQYYNGEERAKGNILERFSAQQFPDLHSELNLSSLELGDSALYFCASSVAGGLVETQYFGPGTRLLVL.

The chain has TRBV5-5 and TRBJ1-1, with D perhaps TRBD1 (6 bases). CDR1 is SGHKS, CDR2 YYEKEE, per germline (reference sequence). This CDR3 comprises 17 residues. Trimming shortened V by 0 bases and J by 3 bases, and 18 bases separated the two germline ends. CDR3 coding DNA: TGTGCCAGCAGCTTGGGTGTGGGGGCCAGCCCTGACACTGAAGCTTTCTTT. Translation: CASSLGVGASPDTEAFF.

The gene calls are TRBV28 and TRBJ1-2, with D tentatively TRBD1 (5 bases). The germline V gene has CDR1 MDHEN and CDR2 SYDVKM. Trimming removed 6 bases at V and 1 base at J, with 12 bases between. The CDR3 is 14 residues long. The CDR3 loop reads CASSSRAGNYGYTF. CDR3 DNA: TGTGCCAGCAGCTCCAGGGCGGGTAACTATGGCTACACCTTC.

This clonotype appeared a few times. V and J are TRBV7-2 and TRBJ2-7; D may be TRBD1 (5 bases). Germline values: CDR1 SGHTA, CDR2 FQGNSA. V was cut by 5 bases and J by 4 bases, with 12 bases left in between. The length of the CDR3 is 13 residues. The DNA of the CDR3 is TGTGCCAGCAGCCCCTCAACAGGATACGAGCAGTACTTC. Its translation: CASSPSTGYEQYF.

The chain combines TRBV10-3 with TRBJ2-7, with 10 bases matching TRBD2. The length of the CDR3 is 16 residues. CDR1 and CDR2 from the germline V gene are ENHRY and SYGVKD. Losses at the gene ends were 2 bases for V and 1 base for J; bases not matched to a gene: 5. CDR3 DNA sequence: TGTGCCATCAGTGAGACTAGCGGGGCCTCTTCCTACGAGCAGTACTTC. It translates to CAISETSGASSYEQYF.

This clonotype qualifies as large. The chain employs TRBV7-2 and TRBJ2-7; the match to TRBD2 covers 8 bases. Germline CDR1 is SGHTA and CDR2 is FQGNSA. The CDR3 totals 15 residues. The trim removed 0 bases at V and 3 bases at J, leaving 4 bases unmatched. CDR3 amino acids: CASSLAVGLGYEQYF. CDR3 DNA sequence: TGTGCCAGCAGCTTAGCTGTGGGACTAGGCTACGAGCAGTACTTC. Full variable domain (missing parts from reference TRBV7-2 and TRBJ2-7): GAGVSQSPSNKVTEKGKDVELRCDPISGHTALYWYRQSLGQGLEFLIYFQGNSAPDKSGLPSDRFSAERTGGSVSTLTIQRTQQEDSAVYLCASSLAVGLGYEQYFGPGTRLTVT.

This clonotype was counted a few times. The genes are TRBV20-1 and TRBJ1-2, with D uncertain. Germline V CDR1 and CDR2: DFQATT, SNEGSKA (reference sequence). The length of the CDR3 is 9 residues. V was shortened by 7 bases and J by 3 bases, with 3 bases between the two germline ends. The DNA of the CDR3 is TGCAGTGTCGACTATGGCTACACCTTC. Protein product: CSVDYGYTF.

The chain joins TRBV20-1 to TRBJ1-2, with a weak D call TRBD1 (5 bases). V shed 1 base and J shed 0 bases, with 9 bases lying between them. This CDR3 region has 14 residues. Germline lookup yields CDR1 DFQATT and CDR2 SNEGSKA (reference sequence). The DNA of the CDR3 is TGCAGTGCTAGAGTAAGGGGAACTAACTATGGCTACACCTTC. As protein: CSARVRGTNYGYTF.